This record looks at one T cell receptor beta chain sequence and its context. Its antigen remains unidentified. Germline CDR1 SEHNR, CDR2 FQNEAQ (reference sequence). CDR3 length: 12 amino acids. Trimming removed 2 bases at V and 3 bases at J, with 3 bases between. The data are from a study of cytomegalovirus exposure and HLA in healthy donors. General study points: A later analysis showed HLA-associated TCR beta chains outstripping equally common others in clonal expansion. The authors listed around 150 TCR beta chains as cytomegalovirus-associated. Among the most significant clusters, several appeared linked to common viral pathogens in a later analysis.

Primers: 60 Vbeta forward and 13 Jbeta reverse. Measured with immunoSEQ multiplex PCR; TCRdb has only the in-frame clones, and not every one. The sample shows under 200,000 clones, roughly four fifths of them seen only once. The chain has TRBV7-9 and TRBJ2-3; D is ambiguous. Sequencing input: PBMCs. The clonotype was recovered from a male donor in good health and CMV-seropositive. CDR3 protein: CASSLRTDTQYF. The CDR3 coding sequence is TGTGCCAGCAGCTTACGGACAGATACGCAGTATTTT.